Below, one TCR beta chain is given with its context. Its specificity is unknown. The sample is drawn from a study of T cell repertoires in cytomegalovirus infection. Study context: It was the public TCR beta signatures that indicated both CMV infection and matching HLA type. Overall study findings and caveats: The ex vivo response was dominated by HLA-C-restricted CMV-specific TCR beta clonotypes. Carriers of CMV and the relevant HLA type were discriminated by public TCR beta frequency.

TCRdb passed the reads through MiXCR, listing each CDR3 protein once. The sample carries 55,000 to 70,000 distinct CDR3 sequences, more than 20% recorded once. The CDR3 has 15 amino acids. V was pared by 10 bases and J by 9 bases, with 22 bases between. Germline V lookup: CDR1 SNHLY, CDR2 FYNNEI. The rearrangement links TRBV2 to TRBJ1-6; possibly TRBD1 for D (5 bases). The sequence was obtained from a human donor in good health (CMV status not recorded). Some clones in this sample may be carry-over from other donors' samples. The sample consisted of PBMCs, sequenced either directly or after in vitro stimulation (not recorded which). The CDR3 DNA sequence: TGTGCCAACGTATTTCCGGGACCTCGGGGTTCACCCCTCCACTTT. This gives the protein CANVFPGPRGSPLHF.